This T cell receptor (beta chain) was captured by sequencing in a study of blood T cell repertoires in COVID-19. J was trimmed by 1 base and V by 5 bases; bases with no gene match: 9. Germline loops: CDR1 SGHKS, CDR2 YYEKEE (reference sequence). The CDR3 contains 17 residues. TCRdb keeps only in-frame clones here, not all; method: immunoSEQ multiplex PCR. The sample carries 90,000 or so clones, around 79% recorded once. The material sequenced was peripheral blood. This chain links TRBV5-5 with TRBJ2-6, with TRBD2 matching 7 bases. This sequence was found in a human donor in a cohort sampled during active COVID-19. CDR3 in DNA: TGTGCCAGCAGTGTCCTAGCGGACTTATCTGGGGCCAACGTCCTGACTTTC. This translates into CASSVLADLSGANVLTF.